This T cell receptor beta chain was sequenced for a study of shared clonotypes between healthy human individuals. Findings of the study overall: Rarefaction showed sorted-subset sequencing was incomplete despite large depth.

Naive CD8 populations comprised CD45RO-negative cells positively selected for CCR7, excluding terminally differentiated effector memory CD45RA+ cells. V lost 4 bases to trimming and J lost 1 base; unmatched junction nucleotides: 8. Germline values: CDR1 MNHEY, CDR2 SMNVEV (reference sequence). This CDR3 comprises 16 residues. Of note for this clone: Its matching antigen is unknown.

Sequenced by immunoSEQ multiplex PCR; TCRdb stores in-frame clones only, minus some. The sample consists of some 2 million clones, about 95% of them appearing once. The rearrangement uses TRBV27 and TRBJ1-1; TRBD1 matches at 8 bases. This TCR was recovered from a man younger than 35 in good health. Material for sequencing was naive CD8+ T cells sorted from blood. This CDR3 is CASSSTGGGWNTEAFF. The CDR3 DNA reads TGTGCCAGCAGTTCCACAGGGGGGGGATGGAACACTGAAGCTTTCTTT.